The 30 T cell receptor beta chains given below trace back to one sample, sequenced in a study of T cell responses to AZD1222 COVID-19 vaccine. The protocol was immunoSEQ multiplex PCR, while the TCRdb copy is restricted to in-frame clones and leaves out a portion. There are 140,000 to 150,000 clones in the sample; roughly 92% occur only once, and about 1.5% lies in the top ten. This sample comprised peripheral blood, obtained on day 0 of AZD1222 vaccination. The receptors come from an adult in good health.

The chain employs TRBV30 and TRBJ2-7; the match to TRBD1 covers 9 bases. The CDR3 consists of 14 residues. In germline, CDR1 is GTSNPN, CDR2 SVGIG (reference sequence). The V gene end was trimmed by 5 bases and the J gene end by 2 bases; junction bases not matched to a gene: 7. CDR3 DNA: TGTGCCTGGGAGGGGACAGGGTTTCCCTACGAGCAGTACTTC. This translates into CAWEGTGFPYEQYF.

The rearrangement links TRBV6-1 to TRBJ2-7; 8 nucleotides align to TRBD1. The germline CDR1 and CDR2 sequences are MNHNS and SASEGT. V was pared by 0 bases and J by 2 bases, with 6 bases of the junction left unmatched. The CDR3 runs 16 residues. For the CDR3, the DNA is TGTGCCAGCAGTGAAGCGCCGGGACAGGCCGCCTACGAGCAGTACTTC. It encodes CASSEAPGQAAYEQYF.

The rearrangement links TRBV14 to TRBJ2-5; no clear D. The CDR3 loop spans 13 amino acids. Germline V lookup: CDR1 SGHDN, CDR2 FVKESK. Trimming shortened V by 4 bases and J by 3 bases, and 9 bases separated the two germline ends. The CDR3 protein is CASSPRRKETQYF. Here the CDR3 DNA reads TGTGCCAGCAGCCCTAGAAGGAAAGAGACCCAGTACTTC.

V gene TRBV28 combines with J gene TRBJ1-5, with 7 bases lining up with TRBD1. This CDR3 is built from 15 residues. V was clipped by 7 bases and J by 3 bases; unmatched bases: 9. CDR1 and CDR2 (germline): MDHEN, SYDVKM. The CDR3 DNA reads TGTGCCAGCACCCTGGGGGGGACAGACAATCAGCCCCAGCATTTT. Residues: CASTLGGTDNQPQHF.

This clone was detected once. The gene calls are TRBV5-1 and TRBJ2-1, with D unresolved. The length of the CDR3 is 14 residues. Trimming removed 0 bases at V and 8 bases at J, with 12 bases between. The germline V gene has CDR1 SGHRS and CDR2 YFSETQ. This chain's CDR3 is CASSLARIIDEQFF. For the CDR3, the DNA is TGCGCCAGCAGCTTGGCCAGGATCATTGATGAGCAGTTCTTC.

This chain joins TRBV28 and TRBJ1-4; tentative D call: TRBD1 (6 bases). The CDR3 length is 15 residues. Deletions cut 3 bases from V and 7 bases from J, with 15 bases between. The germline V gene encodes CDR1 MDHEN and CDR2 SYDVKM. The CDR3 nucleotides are TGTGCCAGCAGTTTTCACGGGGGCAAGGGTGAAAAACTGTTTTTT. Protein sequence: CASSFHGGKGEKLFF.

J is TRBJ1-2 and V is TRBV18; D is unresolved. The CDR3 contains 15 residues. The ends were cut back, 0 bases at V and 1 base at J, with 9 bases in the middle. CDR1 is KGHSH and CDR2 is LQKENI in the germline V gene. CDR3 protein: CASSPPIKINYGYTF. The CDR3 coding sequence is TGTGCCAGCTCACCACCGATTAAGATTAACTATGGCTACACCTTC.

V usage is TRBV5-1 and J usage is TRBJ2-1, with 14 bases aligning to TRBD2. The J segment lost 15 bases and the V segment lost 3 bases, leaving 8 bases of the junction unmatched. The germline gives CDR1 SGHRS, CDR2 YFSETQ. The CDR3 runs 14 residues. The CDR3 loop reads CASSSLGLAGVLFF. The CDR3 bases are TGCGCCAGCAGCTCCCTGGGACTAGCGGGAGTTTTGTTCTTC.

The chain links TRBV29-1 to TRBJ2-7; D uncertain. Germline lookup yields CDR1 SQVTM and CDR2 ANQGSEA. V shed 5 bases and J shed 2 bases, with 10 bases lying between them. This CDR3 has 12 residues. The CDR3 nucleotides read TGCAGCGTTTCCGTAGGGACCTACGAGCAGTACTTC. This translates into CSVSVGTYEQYF.

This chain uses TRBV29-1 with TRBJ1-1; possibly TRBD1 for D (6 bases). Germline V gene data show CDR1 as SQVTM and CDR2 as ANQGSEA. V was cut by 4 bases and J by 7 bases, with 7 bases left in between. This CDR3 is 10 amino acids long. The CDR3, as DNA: TGCAGCGTTGTACAGGGTGAAGCTTTCTTT. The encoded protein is CSVVQGEAFF.

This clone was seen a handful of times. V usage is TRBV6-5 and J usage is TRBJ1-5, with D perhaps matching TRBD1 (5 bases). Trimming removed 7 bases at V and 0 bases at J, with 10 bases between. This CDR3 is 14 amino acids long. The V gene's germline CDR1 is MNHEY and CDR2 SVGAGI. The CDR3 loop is CASNHDSSNQPQHF. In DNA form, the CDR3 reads TGTGCCAGCAATCACGACAGTAGCAATCAGCCCCAGCATTTT.

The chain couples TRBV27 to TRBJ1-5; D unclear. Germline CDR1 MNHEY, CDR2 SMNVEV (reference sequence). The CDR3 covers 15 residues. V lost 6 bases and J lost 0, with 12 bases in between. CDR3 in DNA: TGTGCCAGCAGCCCACGTAGTTATAGCAATCAGCCCCAGCATTTT. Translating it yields CASSPRSYSNQPQHF.

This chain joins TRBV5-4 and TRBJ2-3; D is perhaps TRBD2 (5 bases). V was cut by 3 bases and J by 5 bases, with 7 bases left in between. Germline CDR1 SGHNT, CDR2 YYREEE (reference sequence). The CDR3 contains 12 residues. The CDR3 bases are TGTGCCAGCAGCTCGAGCGGAGATACGCAGTATTTT. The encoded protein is CASSSSGDTQYF.

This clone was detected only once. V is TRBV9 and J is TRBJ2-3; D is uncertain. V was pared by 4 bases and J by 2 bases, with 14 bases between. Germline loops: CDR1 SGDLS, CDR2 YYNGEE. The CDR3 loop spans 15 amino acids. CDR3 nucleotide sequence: TGTGCCAGCAGCCGAAGGATGGGCTTCACAGATACGCAGTATTTT. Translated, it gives CASSRRMGFTDTQYF.

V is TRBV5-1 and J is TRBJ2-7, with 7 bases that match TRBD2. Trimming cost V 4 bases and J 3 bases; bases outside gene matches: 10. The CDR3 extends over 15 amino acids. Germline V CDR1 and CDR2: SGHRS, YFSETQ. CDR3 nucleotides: TGCGCCAGCAGCCCTCAGGGCGGGGGAGACTACGAGCAGTACTTC. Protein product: CASSPQGGGDYEQYF.

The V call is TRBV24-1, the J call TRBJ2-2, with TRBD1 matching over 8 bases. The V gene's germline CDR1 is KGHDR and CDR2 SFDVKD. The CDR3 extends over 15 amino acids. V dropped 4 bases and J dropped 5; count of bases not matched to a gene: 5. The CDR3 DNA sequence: TGTGCCACCAGTGACCCCAGACAGGGGACCGGGGAGCTGTTTTTT. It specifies CATSDPRQGTGELFF.

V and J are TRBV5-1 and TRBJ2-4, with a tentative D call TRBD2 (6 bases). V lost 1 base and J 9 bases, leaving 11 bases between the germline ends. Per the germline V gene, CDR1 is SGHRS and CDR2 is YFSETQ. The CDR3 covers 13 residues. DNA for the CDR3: TGCGCCAGCAGCTTGACTAGCTTAGGCATTCAGTACTTC. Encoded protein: CASSLTSLGIQYF. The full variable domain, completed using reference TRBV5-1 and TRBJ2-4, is KAGVTQTPRYLIKTRGQQVTLSCSPISGHRSVSWYQQTPGQGLQFLFEYFSETQRNKGNFPGRFSGRQFSNSRSEMNVSTLELGDSALYLCASSLTSLGIQYFGAGTRLSVL.

CDR3 coding DNA: TGTGCCAGCAGCCAGGGACTAGCGGGAAACTACGAGCAGTACTTC. Translation gives CASSQGLAGNYEQYF. This chain links TRBV3-1 (or the pseudogene TRBV3-2) with TRBJ2-7; TRBD2 aligns across 13 bases. The length of the CDR3 is 15 residues. Unmatched junction bases numbered 2, after V lost 3 bases and J lost 3 bases. Germline-derived CDR1 and CDR2 are LGHDT and YNNKEL (reference sequence).

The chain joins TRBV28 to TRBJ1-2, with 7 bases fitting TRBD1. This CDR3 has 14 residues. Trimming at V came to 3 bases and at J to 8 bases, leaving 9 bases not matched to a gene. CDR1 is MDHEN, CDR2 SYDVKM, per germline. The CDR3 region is CASSFTGAVRGYTF. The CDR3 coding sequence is TGTGCCAGCAGTTTTACAGGGGCAGTTCGAGGCTACACCTTC.

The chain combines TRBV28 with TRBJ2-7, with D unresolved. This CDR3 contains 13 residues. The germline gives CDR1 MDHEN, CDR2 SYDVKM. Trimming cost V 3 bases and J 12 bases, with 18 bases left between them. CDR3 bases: TGTGCCAGCAGTTTGAGAACACCTTATAAGACGTACTTC. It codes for CASSLRTPYKTYF.

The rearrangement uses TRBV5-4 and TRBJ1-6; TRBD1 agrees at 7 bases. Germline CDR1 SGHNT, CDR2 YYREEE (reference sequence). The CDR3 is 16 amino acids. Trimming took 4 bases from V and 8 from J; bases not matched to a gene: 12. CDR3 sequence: CASSPTGGGWYSPLHF. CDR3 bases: TGTGCCAGCAGCCCGACCGGAGGGGGCTGGTATTCACCCCTCCACTTT. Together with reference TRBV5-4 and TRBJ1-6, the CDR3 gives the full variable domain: ETGVTQSPTHLIKTRGQQVTLRCSSQSGHNTVSWYQQALGQGPQFIFQYYREEENGRGNFPPRFSGLQFPNYSSELNVNALELDDSALYLCASSPTGGGWYSPLHFGNGTRLTVT.

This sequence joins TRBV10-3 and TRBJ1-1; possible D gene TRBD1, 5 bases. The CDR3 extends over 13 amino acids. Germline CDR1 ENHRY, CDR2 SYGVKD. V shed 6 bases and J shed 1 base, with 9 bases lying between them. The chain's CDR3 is CAIRGRKNTEAFF. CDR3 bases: TGTGCCATCAGGGGACGGAAGAACACTGAAGCTTTCTTT.

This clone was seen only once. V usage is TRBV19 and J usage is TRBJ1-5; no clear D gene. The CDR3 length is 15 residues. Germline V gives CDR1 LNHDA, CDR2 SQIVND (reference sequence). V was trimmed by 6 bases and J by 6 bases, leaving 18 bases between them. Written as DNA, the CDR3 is TGTGCCAGTAGGACCGGACGGGGAAAGGCTCAGCCCCAGCATTTT. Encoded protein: CASRTGRGKAQPQHF.

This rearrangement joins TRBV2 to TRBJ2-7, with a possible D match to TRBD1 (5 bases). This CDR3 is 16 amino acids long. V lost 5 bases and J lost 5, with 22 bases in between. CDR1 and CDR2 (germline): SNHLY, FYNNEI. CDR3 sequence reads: CASSFLQGHYGDEQYF. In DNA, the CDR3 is TGTGCCAGCAGTTTTCTTCAGGGCCACTACGGCGACGAGCAGTACTTC. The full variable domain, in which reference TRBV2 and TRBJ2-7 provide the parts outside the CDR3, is EPEVTQTPSHQVTQMGQEVILRCVPISNHLYFYWYRQILGQKVEFLVSFYNNEISEKSEIFDDQFSVERPDGSNFTLKIRSTKLEDSAMYFCASSFLQGHYGDEQYFGPGTRLTVT.

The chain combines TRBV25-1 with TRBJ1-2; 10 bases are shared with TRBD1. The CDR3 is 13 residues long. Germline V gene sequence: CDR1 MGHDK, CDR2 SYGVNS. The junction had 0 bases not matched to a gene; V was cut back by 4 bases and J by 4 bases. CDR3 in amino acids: CASSGDRGYGYTF. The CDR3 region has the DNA TGTGCCAGCAGTGGGGACAGGGGCTATGGCTACACCTTC.

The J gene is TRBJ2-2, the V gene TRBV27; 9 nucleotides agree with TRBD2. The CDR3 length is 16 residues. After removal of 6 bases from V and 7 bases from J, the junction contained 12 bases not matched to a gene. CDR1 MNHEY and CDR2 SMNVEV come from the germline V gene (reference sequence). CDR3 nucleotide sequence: TGTGCCAGCAGAGGTAGACTAGCGGTAGTGGGCGGGGAGCTGTTTTTT. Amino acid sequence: CASRGRLAVVGGELFF.

CDR3 nucleotides: TGCGCCAGCAGCCCGCAGGGTTGGGGTGTCTCCTACAATGAGCAGTTCTTC. It yields the protein CASSPQGWGVSYNEQFF. V and J are TRBV5-1 and TRBJ2-1; the D gene is possibly TRBD1 (5 bases). V dropped 4 bases and J dropped 0 bases, with 17 bases sitting between them. Germline loops: CDR1 SGHRS, CDR2 YFSETQ. This CDR3 has 17 residues.

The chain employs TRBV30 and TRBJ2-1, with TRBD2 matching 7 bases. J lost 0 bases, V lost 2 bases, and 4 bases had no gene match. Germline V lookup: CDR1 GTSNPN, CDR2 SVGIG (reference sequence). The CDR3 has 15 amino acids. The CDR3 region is CAWSPLASSYNEQFF. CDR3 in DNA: TGTGCCTGGAGTCCACTAGCGAGCTCCTACAATGAGCAGTTCTTC.

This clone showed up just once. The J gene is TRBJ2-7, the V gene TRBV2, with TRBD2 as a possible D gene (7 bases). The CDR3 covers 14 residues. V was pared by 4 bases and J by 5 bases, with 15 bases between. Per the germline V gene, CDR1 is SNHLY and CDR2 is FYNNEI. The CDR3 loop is CASSGGGRVNEQYF. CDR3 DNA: TGTGCCAGCAGTGGGGGGGGCAGGGTGAACGAGCAGTACTTC.

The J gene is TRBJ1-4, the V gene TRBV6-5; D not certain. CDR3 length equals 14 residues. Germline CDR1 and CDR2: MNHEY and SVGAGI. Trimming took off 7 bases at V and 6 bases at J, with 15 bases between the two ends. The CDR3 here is CASNEPHPDEKLFF. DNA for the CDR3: TGTGCCAGCAACGAACCCCATCCCGATGAAAAACTGTTTTTT.